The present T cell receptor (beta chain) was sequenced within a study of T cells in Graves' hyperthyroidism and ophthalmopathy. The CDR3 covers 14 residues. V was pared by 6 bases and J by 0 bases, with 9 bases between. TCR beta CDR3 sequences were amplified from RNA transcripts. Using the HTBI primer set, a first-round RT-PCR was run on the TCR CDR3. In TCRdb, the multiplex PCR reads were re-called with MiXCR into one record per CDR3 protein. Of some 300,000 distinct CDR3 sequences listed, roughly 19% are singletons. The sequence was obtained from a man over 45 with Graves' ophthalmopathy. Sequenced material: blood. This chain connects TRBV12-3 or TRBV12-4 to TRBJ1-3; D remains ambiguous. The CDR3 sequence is CASSPSSSGNTIYF. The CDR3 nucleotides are TGTGCCAGCAGCCCCAGCTCCTCTGGAAACACCATATATTTT.